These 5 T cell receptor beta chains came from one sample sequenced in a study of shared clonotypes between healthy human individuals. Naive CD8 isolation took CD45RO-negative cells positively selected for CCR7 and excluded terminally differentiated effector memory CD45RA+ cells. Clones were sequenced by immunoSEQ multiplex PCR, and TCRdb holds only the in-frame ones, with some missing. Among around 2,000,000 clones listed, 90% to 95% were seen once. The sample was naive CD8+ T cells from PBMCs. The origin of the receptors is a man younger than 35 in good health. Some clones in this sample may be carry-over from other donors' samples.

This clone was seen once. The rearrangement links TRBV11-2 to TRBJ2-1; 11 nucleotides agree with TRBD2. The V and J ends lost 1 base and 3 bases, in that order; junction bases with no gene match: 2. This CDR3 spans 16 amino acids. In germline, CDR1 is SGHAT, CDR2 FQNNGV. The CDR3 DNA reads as TGTGCCAGCAGCTTAGTAGCGGGAGGGGTCTACAATGAGCAGTTCTTC. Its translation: CASSLVAGGVYNEQFF.

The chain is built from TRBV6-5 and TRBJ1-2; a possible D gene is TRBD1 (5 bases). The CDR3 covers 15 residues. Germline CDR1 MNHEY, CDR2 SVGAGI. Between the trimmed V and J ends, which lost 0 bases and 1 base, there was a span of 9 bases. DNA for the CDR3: TGTGCCAGCAGTTACTCGGGGCAGAATAACTATGGCTACACCTTC. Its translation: CASSYSGQNNYGYTF.

In DNA, the CDR3 is TGCAGCGTTGTACAGTCCAGAACCTATGGCTACACCTTC. Translation gives CSVVQSRTYGYTF. The chain uses TRBV29-1 and TRBJ1-2; unclear D gene. Germline-derived CDR1 and CDR2 are SQVTM and ANQGSEA. The CDR3 is made up of 13 amino acids. Trimming left V 4 bases short and J 4 bases short, with 13 bases between.

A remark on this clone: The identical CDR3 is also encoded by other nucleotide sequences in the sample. The CDR3 DNA reads TGTGCCAGCAGCTTTAACAGGGTCTCTGGGGCCAACGTCCTGACTTTC. It encodes CASSFNRVSGANVLTF. V and J are TRBV11-2 and TRBJ2-6; maybe TRBD1 (6 bases). V gave up 3 bases and J gave up 0 bases, with 9 bases separating them. Germline V CDR1 and CDR2: SGHAT, FQNNGV. The CDR3 runs to 16 residues. Complete variable domain (other parts from reference TRBV11-2 and TRBJ2-6): EAGVAQSPRYKIIEKRQSVAFWCNPISGHATLYWYQQILGQGPKLLIQFQNNGVVDDSQLPKDRFSAERLKGVDSTLKIQPAKLEDSAVYLCASSFNRVSGANVLTFGAGSRLTVL.

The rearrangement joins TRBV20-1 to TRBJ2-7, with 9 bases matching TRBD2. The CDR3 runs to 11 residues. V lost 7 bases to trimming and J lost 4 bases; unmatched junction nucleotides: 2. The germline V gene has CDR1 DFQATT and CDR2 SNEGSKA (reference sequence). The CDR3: CSGREGYEQYF. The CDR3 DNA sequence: TGCAGTGGGCGGGAGGGTTACGAGCAGTACTTC.